This T cell receptor beta chain was documented in a study of type 1 and type 2 diabetes patients. Study background: Magnetic bead positive selection isolated CD4+ or CD8+ T cells from PBMCs.

Each diabetic donor fulfilled classification criteria for either type 1 or type 2. Deletions cut 2 bases from V and 0 bases from J, with 7 bases between. The CDR3 covers 14 residues. PCR was run on genomic DNA. Amplification of the beta chain CDR3 used 30 forward and 13 reverse multiplex primers. TCRdb processed the multiplex PCR reads anew with MiXCR; each CDR3 protein has one entry. Found here are about 270,000 distinct CDR3 sequences, 47% of them singletons; the top ten hold roughly 13%. V and J are TRBV12-3 or TRBV12-4 and TRBJ1-1, with D unresolved. The receptor's source is a man younger than 35 with type 2 diabetes. Sequencing was done on a sample of peripheral blood mononuclear cells (PBMCs). The CDR3 sequence is CASSLWGLNTEAFF. The CDR3 bases are TGTGCCAGCAGTTTATGGGGTCTGAACACTGAAGCTTTCTTT.